The subject of this entry is one TCR beta chain. Method: immunoSEQ multiplex PCR; TCRdb's copy keeps in-frame clones and lacks some. The data show 65,000 to 90,000 clones, roughly 90% seen once. The data are from a study of lymphopenia after photon versus proton radiotherapy. The source material was peripheral blood, sampled from a patient treated with photon-based radiotherapy. This TCR was recovered from a woman between 40 and 50 years old with cholangiocarcinoma.

The CDR3 DNA reads TGTGCCAGCAGCCCTCCAGGGGGTGGCGAAAAACTGTTTTTT. It yields the protein CASSPPGGGEKLFF. This chain links TRBV28 with TRBJ1-4, with TRBD1 identical over 7 bases. CDR1 MDHEN and CDR2 SYDVKM come from the germline V gene. J lost 8 bases, V lost 6 bases, and 9 bases had no gene match. The CDR3 consists of 14 residues. Supplemented by reference TRBV28 and TRBJ1-4, the full variable domain reads DVKVTQSSRYLVKRTGEKVFLECVQDMDHENMFWYRQDPGLGLRLIYFSYDVKMKEKGDIPEGYSVSREKKERFSLILESASTNQTSMYLCASSPPGGGEKLFFGSGTQLSVL.